This T cell receptor (beta chain) was found in a study of T cell repertoires in cytomegalovirus infection. Whole-study findings and limits: HLA-C-restricted, CMV-specific TCR beta clonotypes were dominant ex vivo.

This clonotype showed up many times. Its target is unknown. From the reads, TCRdb called clonotypes with MiXCR, one entry per CDR3 protein. The sample lists about 130,000 distinct CDR3 sequences, approximately 8.8% occurring once. The TCR comes from a human donor in good health (CMV status not recorded). Some clones in this sample may be carry-over from other donors' samples. The sequencing sample was made of PBMCs.

The CDR3 region is CASSRSTNEQFF. CDR3 in DNA: TGTGCCAGCAGTCGGAGCACAAATGAGCAGTTCTTC. The chain links TRBV27 to TRBJ2-1, with D unclear. The length of the CDR3 is 12 residues. Trimming took 5 bases from V and 7 from J, leaving 9 bases between them. Germline lookup yields CDR1 MNHEY and CDR2 SMNVEV (reference sequence).